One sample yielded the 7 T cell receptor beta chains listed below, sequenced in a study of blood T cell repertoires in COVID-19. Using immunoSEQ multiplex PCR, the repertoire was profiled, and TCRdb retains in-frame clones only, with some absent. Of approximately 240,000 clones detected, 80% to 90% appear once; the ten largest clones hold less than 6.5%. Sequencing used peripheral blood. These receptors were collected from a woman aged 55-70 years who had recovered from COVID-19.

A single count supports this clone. CDR3 in amino acids: CASSQFAGGRDTQYF. As DNA, the CDR3 is TGTGCCAGCAGCCAATTCGCGGGGGGAAGAGATACGCAGTATTTT. This chain joins TRBV3-1 (or the pseudogene TRBV3-2) and TRBJ2-3, with 8 bases identical to TRBD2. The CDR3 totals 15 residues. V was pared by 2 bases and J by 5 bases, with 6 bases of the junction left unmatched. Germline V CDR1 and CDR2: LGHDT, YNNKEL (reference sequence).

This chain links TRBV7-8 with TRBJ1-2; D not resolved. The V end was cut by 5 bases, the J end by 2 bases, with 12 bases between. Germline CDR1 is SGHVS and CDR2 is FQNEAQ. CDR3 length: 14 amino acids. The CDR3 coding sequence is TGTGCCAGCAGCCCCCAAGGACTGAACTATGGCTACACCTTC. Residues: CASSPQGLNYGYTF. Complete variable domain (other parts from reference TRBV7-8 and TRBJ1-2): GAGVSQSPRYKVAKRGQDVALRCDPISGHVSLFWYQQALGQGPEFLTYFQNEAQLDKSGLPSDRFFAERPEGSVSTLKIQRTQQEDSAVYLCASSPQGLNYGYTFGSGTRLTVV.

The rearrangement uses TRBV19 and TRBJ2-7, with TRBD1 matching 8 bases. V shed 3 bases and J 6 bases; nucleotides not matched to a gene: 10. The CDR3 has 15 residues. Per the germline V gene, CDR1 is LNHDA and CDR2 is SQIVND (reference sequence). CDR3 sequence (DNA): TGTGCCAGTAGTATGTCAGGGGGCAATATCGGCGAGCAGTACTTC. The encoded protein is CASSMSGGNIGEQYF.

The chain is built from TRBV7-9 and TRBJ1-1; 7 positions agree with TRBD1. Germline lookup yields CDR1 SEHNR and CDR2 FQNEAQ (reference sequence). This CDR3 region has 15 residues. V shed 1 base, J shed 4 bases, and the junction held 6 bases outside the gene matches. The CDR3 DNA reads TGTGCCAGCAGCTTAGGAGGGGGCTCCACCACTGAAGCTTTCTTT. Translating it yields CASSLGGGSTTEAFF.

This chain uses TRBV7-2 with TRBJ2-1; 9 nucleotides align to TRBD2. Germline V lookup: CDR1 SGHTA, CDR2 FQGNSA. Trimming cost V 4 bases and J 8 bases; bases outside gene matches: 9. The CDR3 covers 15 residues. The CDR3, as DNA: TGTGCCAGCAGCTCCCTGGCGGGGGGGGTCCATGAGCAGTTCTTC. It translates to CASSSLAGGVHEQFF.

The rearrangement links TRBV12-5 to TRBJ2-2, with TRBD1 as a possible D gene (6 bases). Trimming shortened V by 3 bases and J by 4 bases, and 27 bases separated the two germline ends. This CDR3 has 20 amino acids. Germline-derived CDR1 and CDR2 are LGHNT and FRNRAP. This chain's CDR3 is CASGFPPPDRIEVGTGELFF. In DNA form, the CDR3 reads TGTGCTAGTGGTTTTCCCCCCCCAGACAGGATAGAAGTAGGCACCGGGGAGCTGTTTTTT.

The CDR3 bases are TGCGCCAGCATGGGCCAGGGGTTGGATCAGCCCCAGCATTTT. Its protein product is CASMGQGLDQPQHF. The chain uses TRBV10-2 and TRBJ1-5; TRBD1 might be the D (6 bases). Germline V CDR1 and CDR2: WSHSY, SAAADI. CDR3 length equals 14 residues. Deletions cut 7 bases from V and 5 bases from J, with 15 bases between.